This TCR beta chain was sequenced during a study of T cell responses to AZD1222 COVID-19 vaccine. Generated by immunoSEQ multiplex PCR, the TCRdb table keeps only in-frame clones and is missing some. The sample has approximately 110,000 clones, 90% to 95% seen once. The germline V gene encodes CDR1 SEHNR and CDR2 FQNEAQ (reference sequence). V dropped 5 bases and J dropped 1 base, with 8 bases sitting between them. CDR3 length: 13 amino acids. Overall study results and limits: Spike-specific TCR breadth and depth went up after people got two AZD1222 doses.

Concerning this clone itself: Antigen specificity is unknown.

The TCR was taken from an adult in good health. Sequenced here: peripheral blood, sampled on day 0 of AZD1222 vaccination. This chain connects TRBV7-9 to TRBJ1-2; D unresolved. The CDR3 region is CASSQPLNYGYTF. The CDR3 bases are TGTGCCAGCAGCCAACCCCTTAACTATGGCTACACCTTC.